The TCR beta chain described here comes from a study of T cell responses to AZD1222 COVID-19 vaccine. Assay used: immunoSEQ multiplex PCR; TCRdb lists only in-frame clones, some missing. The data contain about 69,000 clones, 70% to 90% of them seen just once; the ten biggest clones take up 20% to 30%. The length of the CDR3 is 14 residues. Germline CDR1 and CDR2: SGHRS and YFSETQ. V lost 5 bases and J lost 5, with 15 bases in between. This chain joins TRBV5-1 and TRBJ2-3, with D unresolved. The receptor's source is an adult who received the AZD1222 COVID-19 vaccine. The sample was peripheral blood, taken 28 days after the second AZD1222 dose. The DNA of the CDR3 is TGCGCCAGCAGAAATGGGCCCTCCGGAGATACGCAGTATTTT. It is translated as CASRNGPSGDTQYF.